This TCR beta chain was recovered during a study of technical replicates of blood from a few donors. Profiled with immunoSEQ multiplex PCR; TCRdb holds only in-frame clones, not every one. The sample yields about 69,000 clones, 80% to 90% seen once. The V segment lost 0 bases and the J segment 4 bases; nucleotides outside the gene matches: 8. The CDR3 has 18 residues. Germline V gives CDR1 LGHNA, CDR2 YSLEER. This sequence was found in a human donor in good health. Some clones in this sample may be carry-over from other donors' samples. The rearrangement uses TRBV4-3 and TRBJ2-3, with 12 bases identical to TRBD2. Sequencing input: PBMCs. This CDR3 reads CASSQDSTSGRIADTQYF. CDR3 sequence (DNA): TGCGCCAGCAGCCAAGACAGTACTAGCGGGAGGATAGCAGATACGCAGTATTTT.